This T cell receptor (beta chain) was captured by sequencing in a study of shared clonotypes between healthy human individuals. About the study: A donor's plate count was three for CD4 naive and three for CD4 memory; CD8 naive had two and CD8 memory one. Study-wide findings and caveats: Relative to their counterparts shared across all four donors, non-shared clonotypes exhibited diminished generation probabilities.

This clone turned up a few times. The antigen is unknown. The method was immunoSEQ multiplex PCR; TCRdb's version includes in-frame clones alone and lacks a portion of them. The profile shows 550,000 to 700,000 clones, around four fifths of them singletons. The healthy adult donors were HIV-negative and reported no recent acute infections or vaccinations. The receptor's source is a woman in her 30s in good health. The sample was memory CD4+ T cells sorted from blood. Subset denoted: CD45RA-negative fraction.

CDR3 DNA: TGCGCCAGCCGCCGACTAGCGGGCTCCTACAATGAGCAGTTCTTC. Translated, it gives CASRRLAGSYNEQFF. V and J are TRBV10-2 and TRBJ2-1; 10 nucleotides agree with TRBD2. The germline gives CDR1 WSHSY, CDR2 SAAADI. V lost 8 bases, J lost 0 bases, and 4 bases stayed unmatched. CDR3 length: 15 amino acids.